These 18 T cell receptor beta chains came from one sample sequenced in a study of cytomegalovirus exposure and HLA in healthy donors. The primer mix had 60 Vbeta and 13 Jbeta primers. Libraries were prepared by immunoSEQ multiplex PCR; TCRdb keeps only in-frame clonotypes and omits some of them. The table records 75,000 to 95,000 clones, over 75% of them present only once. Source material: PBMCs. These receptors all stem from a human donor in good health.

This chain uses TRBV10-3 with TRBJ2-7; 10 nucleotides match TRBD2. CDR1 and CDR2 (germline): ENHRY, SYGVKD. The length of the CDR3 is 14 residues. The junction had 5 bases not matched to a gene; V was cut back by 5 bases and J by 4 bases. The CDR3, as DNA: TGTGCCATCAGTAACGAGCGGGGGGGGTACGAGCAGTACTTC. It codes for CAISNERGGYEQYF.

In this sample, this clone turned up a few times. The chain uses TRBV5-4 and TRBJ2-3, with TRBD1 identical over 10 bases. The germline V gene encodes CDR1 SGHNT and CDR2 YYREEE (reference sequence). The CDR3 has 15 residues. V dropped 4 bases and J dropped 2; count of bases not matched to a gene: 4. The CDR3 DNA sequence: TGTGCCAGCAGCCTGGACAGGGGGGTCACAGATACGCAGTATTTT. Its protein is CASSLDRGVTDTQYF.

The chain recombines TRBV4-3 with TRBJ1-3; 7 bases agree with TRBD1. Germline V CDR1 and CDR2: LGHNA, YSLEER. Trimming cost V 4 bases and J 6 bases; bases outside gene matches: 3. The CDR3 is made up of 13 amino acids. The CDR3 DNA reads TGCGCCAGCAGCCCGGGACAGACAAACACCATATATTTT. Encoded protein: CASSPGQTNTIYF.

The V and J genes are TRBV4-1 and TRBJ1-2; TRBD1 agrees at 10 bases. The CDR3 contains 16 residues. The germline V gene has CDR1 MGHRA and CDR2 YSYEKL. V lost 3 bases, J lost 3 bases, and 7 bases stayed unmatched. The CDR3 DNA is TGCGCCAGCAGCCATGCCCCGGGACAGGGGTACTATGGCTACACCTTC. This gives the protein CASSHAPGQGYYGYTF.

This rearrangement joins TRBV6-1 to TRBJ1-1, with TRBD1 matching 8 bases. Germline-derived CDR1 and CDR2 are MNHNS and SASEGT. There are 13 residues in the CDR3. V shed 4 bases, J shed 7 bases, and the junction held 5 bases outside the gene matches. CDR3 in amino acids: CASSASGQGEAFF. CDR3 coding DNA: TGTGCCAGCAGTGCTAGCGGACAGGGTGAAGCTTTCTTT.

The rearrangement joins TRBV6-5 to TRBJ2-2; 10 nucleotides line up with TRBD1. The CDR3 has 15 amino acids. V was pared by 8 bases and J by 6 bases, with 9 bases of the junction left unmatched. Germline V lookup: CDR1 MNHEY, CDR2 SVGAGI. The CDR3 nucleotides read TGTGCCAGCCGAAAGGGACAGGGGTTTCCCGGGGAGCTGTTTTTT. Protein product: CASRKGQGFPGELFF.

Only a few counts were recorded for this clone. The J gene is TRBJ2-2, the V gene TRBV4-3; D is uncertain. V was trimmed by 1 base and J by 7 bases, leaving 7 bases between them. Germline loops: CDR1 LGHNA, CDR2 YSLEER. The CDR3 loop spans 13 amino acids. The CDR3 sequence: CASSQGVLGELFF. In DNA, the CDR3 is TGCGCCAGCAGCCAAGGAGTTCTCGGGGAGCTGTTTTTT.

The rearrangement links TRBV5-1 to TRBJ2-7; 9 bases line up with TRBD2. Germline V gives CDR1 SGHRS, CDR2 YFSETQ. With V trimmed by 2 bases and J by 6 bases, 9 bases remained unmatched. This CDR3 has 15 amino acids. Here the CDR3 DNA reads TGCGCCAGCAGCTTTAATAGCGGGGGAACTCGCGAGCAGTACTTC. This encodes CASSFNSGGTREQYF.

The chain uses TRBV7-2 and TRBJ1-1; D call uncertain. V lost 3 bases and J lost 2, with 7 bases in between. Germline values: CDR1 SGHTA, CDR2 FQGNSA. The CDR3 is 13 amino acids. The CDR3 DNA sequence: TGTGCCAGCAGCTTTTCAGAAAACACTGAAGCTTTCTTT. Translated: CASSFSENTEAFF. Full variable domain (rest looked up from reference TRBV7-2 and TRBJ1-1): GAGVSQSPSNKVTEKGKDVELRCDPISGHTALYWYRQSLGQGLEFLIYFQGNSAPDKSGLPSDRFSAERTGGSVSTLTIQRTQQEDSAVYLCASSFSENTEAFFGQGTRLTVV.

This chain links TRBV29-1 with TRBJ1-1, with 8 nucleotides matching TRBD1. This CDR3 comprises 14 residues. Germline assignment: CDR1 SQVTM and CDR2 ANQGSEA. Trimming took 4 bases from V and 4 from J; bases not matched to a gene: 8. The CDR3 DNA reads TGCAGCGTTGCTCAGGGGGCCGGCAGCACTGAAGCTTTCTTT. It specifies CSVAQGAGSTEAFF.

This clone was seen once. The V call is TRBV7-9, the J call TRBJ2-5, with D tentatively TRBD1 (5 bases). CDR3 length: 15 amino acids. Germline loops: CDR1 SEHNR, CDR2 FQNEAQ (reference sequence). Trimming left V 5 bases short and J 1 base short, with 14 bases between. The CDR3 spells CASSKGPGFQETQYF. CDR3 nucleotides: TGTGCCAGCAGCAAAGGCCCAGGGTTCCAAGAGACCCAGTACTTC.

This clone ranks as medium-sized. The rearrangement links TRBV4-1 to TRBJ1-6, with TRBD1 identical over 9 bases. V trimming: 0 bases; J trimming: 8 bases; junction bases outside the gene matches: 2. From germline, CDR1 is MGHRA and CDR2 YSYEKL. This CDR3 is 15 amino acids long. CDR3 DNA: TGCGCCAGCAGCCAAGAGCGACAGGGGGATTCACCCCTCCACTTT. Protein sequence: CASSQERQGDSPLHF.

This chain joins TRBV6-4 and TRBJ2-5; 9 positions agree with TRBD2. Trimming took 3 bases from V and 4 from J; bases not matched to a gene: 3. This CDR3 is built from 14 residues. Germline V gene lookup returns CDR1 MRHNA and CDR2 SNTAGT. DNA for the CDR3: TGTGCCAGCAGTGAGGCTAGCGGGGCAGAGACCCAGTACTTC. Translated, it gives CASSEASGAETQYF.

This rearrangement joins TRBV6-5 to TRBJ2-7; 8 bases fit TRBD1. Looked up from germline, CDR1 is MNHEY and CDR2 is SVGAGI. The CDR3 is made up of 16 amino acids. The J segment lost 9 bases and the V segment lost 4 bases, leaving 17 bases of the junction unmatched. DNA of the CDR3: TGTGCCAGCAGTTCTCACGCCGGGACAGGCGCTGGGTCGCAGTACTTC. This encodes CASSSHAGTGAGSQYF.

The CDR3 region has the DNA TGCGCCAGCAGCATTGCGGGAAAGGGCGGTGGGCAGTACTTC. Amino acids: CASSIAGKGGGQYF. The chain joins TRBV5-1 to TRBJ2-7; D might be TRBD2 (6 bases). Germline CDR1 and CDR2: SGHRS and YFSETQ. CDR3 length equals 14 residues. V lost 4 bases and J 9 bases, leaving 20 bases between the germline ends.

This clone has only a few counts. The chain links TRBV19 to TRBJ1-5, with TRBD1 matching 8 bases. This CDR3 has 15 residues. The germline V gene encodes CDR1 LNHDA and CDR2 SQIVND (reference sequence). Trimming removed 7 bases from V and 1 base from J; junction bases left unmatched: 6. The CDR3, as DNA: TGTGCCAGTACCTACACAGGGGGGAGCAATCAGCCCCAGCATTTT. Translated, it gives CASTYTGGSNQPQHF.

V gene TRBV6-5 combines with J gene TRBJ2-3; D gene uncertain. V shed 0 bases and J shed 6 bases, with 13 bases lying between them. CDR3 length: 15 residues. In germline, CDR1 is MNHEY, CDR2 SVGAGI. The CDR3 is CASSYSERSGDTQYF. The CDR3 nucleotides are TGTGCCAGCAGTTACTCAGAACGGAGTGGGGATACGCAGTATTTT.

V is TRBV4-3 and J is TRBJ1-3; possibly TRBD1 for D (5 bases). Germline lookup yields CDR1 LGHNA and CDR2 YSLEER. With 2 bases removed from V and 0 bases from J, the gap between germline ends came to 11 bases. CDR3 size: 16 residues. This CDR3 is CASSQKAGNSGNTIYF. CDR3 DNA: TGCGCCAGCAGCCAAAAGGCAGGGAACTCTGGAAACACCATATATTTT.